This T cell receptor (beta chain) appears in the sequencing data of a study of control samples from healthy donors and cancer patients. Deletions cut 0 bases from V and 4 bases from J, with 13 bases between. Germline V gives CDR1 SGHDT, CDR2 YYEEEE. The CDR3 runs to 15 residues. Profiling relied on immunoSEQ multiplex PCR, and the TCRdb table lists in-frame clones only, not all of them. This table holds roughly 63,000 clones, about 92% found once. The specimen was PBMCs. This chain uses TRBV5-6 with TRBJ1-2; D is possibly TRBD1 (5 bases). The source of this sequence is a man aged 40-55 years with colorectal cancer. This CDR3 reads CASSLVGAGGYGYTF. As DNA, the CDR3 is TGTGCCAGCAGCTTGGTCGGAGCCGGGGGCTATGGCTACACCTTC.